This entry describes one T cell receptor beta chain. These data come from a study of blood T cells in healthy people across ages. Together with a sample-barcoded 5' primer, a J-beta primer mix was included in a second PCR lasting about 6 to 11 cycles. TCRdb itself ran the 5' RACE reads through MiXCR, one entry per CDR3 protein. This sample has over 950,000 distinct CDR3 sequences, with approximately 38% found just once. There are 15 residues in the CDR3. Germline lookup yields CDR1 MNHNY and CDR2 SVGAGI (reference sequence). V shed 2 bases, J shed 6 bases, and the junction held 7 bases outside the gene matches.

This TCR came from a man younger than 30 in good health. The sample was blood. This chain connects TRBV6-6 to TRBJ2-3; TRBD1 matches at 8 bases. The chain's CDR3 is CASSYEDRAVDTQYF. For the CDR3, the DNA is TGTGCCAGCAGTTACGAGGACAGGGCGGTGGATACGCAGTATTTT.